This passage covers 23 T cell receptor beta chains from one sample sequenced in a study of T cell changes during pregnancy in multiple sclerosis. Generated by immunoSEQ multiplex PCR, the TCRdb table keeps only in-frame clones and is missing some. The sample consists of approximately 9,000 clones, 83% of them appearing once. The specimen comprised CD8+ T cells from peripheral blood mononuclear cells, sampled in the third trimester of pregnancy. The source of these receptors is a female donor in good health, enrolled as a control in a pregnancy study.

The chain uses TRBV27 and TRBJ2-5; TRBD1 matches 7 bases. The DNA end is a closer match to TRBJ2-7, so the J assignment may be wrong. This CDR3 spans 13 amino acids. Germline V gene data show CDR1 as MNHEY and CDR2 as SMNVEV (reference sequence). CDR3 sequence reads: CASSLGQSYEQYF. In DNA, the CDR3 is TGTGCCAGCAGTTTGGGACAGTCCTACGAGCAGTACTTC.

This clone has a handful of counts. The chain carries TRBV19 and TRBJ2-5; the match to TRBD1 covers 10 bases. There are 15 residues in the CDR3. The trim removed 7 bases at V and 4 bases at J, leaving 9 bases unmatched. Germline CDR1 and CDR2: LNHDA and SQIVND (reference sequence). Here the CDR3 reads CASTSGQGEVETQYF. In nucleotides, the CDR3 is TGTGCCAGTACCAGCGGACAGGGGGAGGTAGAGACCCAGTACTTC.

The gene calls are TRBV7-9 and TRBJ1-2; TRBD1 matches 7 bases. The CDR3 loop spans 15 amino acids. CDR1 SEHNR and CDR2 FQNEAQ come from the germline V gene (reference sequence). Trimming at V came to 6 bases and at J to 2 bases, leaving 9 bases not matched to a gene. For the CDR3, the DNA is TGTGCCAGCAGATCAGACAGGGTAGGGAACTATGGCTACACCTTC. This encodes CASRSDRVGNYGYTF.

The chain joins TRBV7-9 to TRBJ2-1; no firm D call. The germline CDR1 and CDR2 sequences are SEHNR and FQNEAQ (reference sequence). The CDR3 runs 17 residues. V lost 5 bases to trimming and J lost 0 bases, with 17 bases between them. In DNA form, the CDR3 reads TGTGCCAGCAGCCGCGAGGAAAGTTACTACTCCTACAATGAGCAGTTCTTC. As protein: CASSREESYYSYNEQFF. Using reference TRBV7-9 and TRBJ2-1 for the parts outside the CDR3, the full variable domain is DTGVSQNPRHKITKRGQNVTFRCDPISEHNRLYWYRQTLGQGPEFLTYFQNEAQLEKSRLLSDRFSAERPKGSFSTLEIQRTEQGDSAMYLCASSREESYYSYNEQFFGPGTRLTVL.

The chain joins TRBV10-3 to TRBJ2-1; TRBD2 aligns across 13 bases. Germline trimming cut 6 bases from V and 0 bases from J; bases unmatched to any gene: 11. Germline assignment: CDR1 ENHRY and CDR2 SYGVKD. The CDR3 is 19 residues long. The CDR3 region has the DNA TGTGCCATCAGAAACGTACTAGCGGGAGGGTGGAGCTCCTACAATGAGCAGTTCTTC. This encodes CAIRNVLAGGWSSYNEQFF.

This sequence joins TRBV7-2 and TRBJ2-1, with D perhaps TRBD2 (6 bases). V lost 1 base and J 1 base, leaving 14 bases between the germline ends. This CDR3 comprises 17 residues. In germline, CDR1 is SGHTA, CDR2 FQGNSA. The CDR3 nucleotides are TGTGCCAGCAGCTTAGGTAGGCTAAGCGGGTCCTACAATGAGCAGTTCTTC. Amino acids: CASSLGRLSGSYNEQFF.

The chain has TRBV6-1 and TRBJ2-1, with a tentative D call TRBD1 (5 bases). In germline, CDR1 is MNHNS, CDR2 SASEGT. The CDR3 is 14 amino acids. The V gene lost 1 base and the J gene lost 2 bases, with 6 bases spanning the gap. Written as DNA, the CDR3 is TGTGCCAGCAGTGAAGAGGGGACCTACAATGAGCAGTTCTTC. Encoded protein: CASSEEGTYNEQFF.

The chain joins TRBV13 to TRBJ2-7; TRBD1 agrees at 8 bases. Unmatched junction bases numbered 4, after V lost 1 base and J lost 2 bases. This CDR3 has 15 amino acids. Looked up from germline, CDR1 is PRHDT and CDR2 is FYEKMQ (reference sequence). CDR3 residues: CASSLEGQDPYEQYF. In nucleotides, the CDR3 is TGTGCCAGCAGCTTAGAGGGACAGGACCCCTACGAGCAGTACTTC.

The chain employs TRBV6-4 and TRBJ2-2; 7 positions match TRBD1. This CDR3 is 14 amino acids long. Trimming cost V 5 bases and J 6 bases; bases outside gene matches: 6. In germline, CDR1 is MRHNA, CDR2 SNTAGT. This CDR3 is CASSKTGSPGELFF. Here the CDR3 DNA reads TGTGCCAGCAGTAAGACAGGGTCGCCCGGGGAGCTGTTTTTT.

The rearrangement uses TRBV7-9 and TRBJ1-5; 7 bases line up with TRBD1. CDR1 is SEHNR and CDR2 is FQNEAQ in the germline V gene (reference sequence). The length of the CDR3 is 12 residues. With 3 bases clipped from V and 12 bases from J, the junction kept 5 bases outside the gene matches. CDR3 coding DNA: TGTGCCAGCAGCTTGATGACAGGGCTCCAGCATTTT. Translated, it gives CASSLMTGLQHF.

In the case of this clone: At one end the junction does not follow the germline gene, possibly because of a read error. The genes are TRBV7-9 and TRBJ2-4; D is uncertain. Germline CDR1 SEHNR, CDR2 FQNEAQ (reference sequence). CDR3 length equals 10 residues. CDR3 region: CASSLDSVFF. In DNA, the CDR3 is TGTGCCAGCAGCTTAGACAGTGTCTTCTTC. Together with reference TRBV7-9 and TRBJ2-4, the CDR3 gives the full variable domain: DTGVSQNPRHKITKRGQNVTFRCDPISEHNRLYWYRQTLGQGPEFLTYFQNEAQLEKSRLLSDRFSAERPKGSFSTLEIQRTEQGDSAMYLCASSLDSVFFGAGTRLSVL.

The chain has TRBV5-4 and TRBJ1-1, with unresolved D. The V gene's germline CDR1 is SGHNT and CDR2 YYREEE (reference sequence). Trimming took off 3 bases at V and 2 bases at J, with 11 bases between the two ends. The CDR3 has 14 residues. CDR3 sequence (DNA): TGTGCCAGCAGCTCCATTCCCCTAAACACTGAAGCTTTCTTT. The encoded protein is CASSSIPLNTEAFF.

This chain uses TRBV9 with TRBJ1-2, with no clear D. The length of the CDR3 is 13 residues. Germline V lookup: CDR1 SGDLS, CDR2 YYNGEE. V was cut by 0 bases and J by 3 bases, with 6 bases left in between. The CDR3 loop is CASSVAGHYGYTF. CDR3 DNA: TGTGCCAGCAGCGTAGCAGGTCACTATGGCTACACCTTC. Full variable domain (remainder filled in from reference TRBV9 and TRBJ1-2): DSGVTQTPKHLITATGQRVTLRCSPRSGDLSVYWYQQSLDQGLQFLIQYYNGEERAKGNILERFSAQQFPDLHSELNLSSLELGDSALYFCASSVAGHYGYTFGSGTRLTVV.

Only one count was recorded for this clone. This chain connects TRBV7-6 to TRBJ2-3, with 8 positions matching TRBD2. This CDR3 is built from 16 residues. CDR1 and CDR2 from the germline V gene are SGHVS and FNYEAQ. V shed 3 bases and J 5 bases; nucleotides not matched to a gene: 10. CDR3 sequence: CASSFYERGTEDTQYF. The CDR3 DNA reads TGTGCCAGCAGCTTTTATGAGCGGGGGACCGAAGATACGCAGTATTTT. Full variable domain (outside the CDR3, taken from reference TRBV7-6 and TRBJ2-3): GAGVSQSPRYKVTKRGQDVALRCDPISGHVSLYWYRQALGQGPEFLTYFNYEAQQDKSGLPNDRFSAERPEGSISTLTIQRTEQRDSAMYRCASSFYERGTEDTQYFGPGTRLTVL.

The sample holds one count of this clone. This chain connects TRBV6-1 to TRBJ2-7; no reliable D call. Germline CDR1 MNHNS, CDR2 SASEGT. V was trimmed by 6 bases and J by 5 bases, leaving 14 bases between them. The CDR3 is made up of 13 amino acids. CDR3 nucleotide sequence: TGTGCCAGCAGCGCGAAACCCGAAAACGAGCAGTACTTC. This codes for CASSAKPENEQYF.

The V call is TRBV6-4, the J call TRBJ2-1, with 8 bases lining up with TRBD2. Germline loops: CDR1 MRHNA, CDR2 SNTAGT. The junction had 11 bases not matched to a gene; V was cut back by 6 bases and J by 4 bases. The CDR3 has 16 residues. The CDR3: CASRLSAGVGYNEQFF. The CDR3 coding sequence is TGTGCCAGCAGACTCTCAGCGGGAGTAGGGTACAATGAGCAGTTCTTC.

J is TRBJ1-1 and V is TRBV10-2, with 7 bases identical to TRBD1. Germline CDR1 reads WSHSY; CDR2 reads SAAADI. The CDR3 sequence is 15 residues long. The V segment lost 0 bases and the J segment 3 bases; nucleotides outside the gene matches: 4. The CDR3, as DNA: TGCGCCAGCAGTGAGTCCCTCAGGGGGGACACTGAAGCTTTCTTT. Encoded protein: CASSESLRGDTEAFF.

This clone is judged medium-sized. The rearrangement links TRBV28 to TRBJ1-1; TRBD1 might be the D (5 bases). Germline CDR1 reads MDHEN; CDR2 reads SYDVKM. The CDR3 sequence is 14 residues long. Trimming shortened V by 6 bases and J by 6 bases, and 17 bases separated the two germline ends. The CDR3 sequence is CASRAWGVSAEAFF. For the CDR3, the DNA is TGTGCCAGCAGAGCCTGGGGGGTCTCGGCTGAAGCTTTCTTT.

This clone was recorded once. The CDR3 sequence: CASSPGTGPQETQYF. CDR3 sequence (DNA): TGCGCCAGCAGCCCCGGGACAGGGCCACAAGAGACCCAGTACTTC. The chain joins TRBV5-1 to TRBJ2-5; 9 bases line up with TRBD1. Germline V gene lookup returns CDR1 SGHRS and CDR2 YFSETQ. V gave up 4 bases and J gave up 2 bases; unmatched junction bases: 6. CDR3 length: 15 residues.

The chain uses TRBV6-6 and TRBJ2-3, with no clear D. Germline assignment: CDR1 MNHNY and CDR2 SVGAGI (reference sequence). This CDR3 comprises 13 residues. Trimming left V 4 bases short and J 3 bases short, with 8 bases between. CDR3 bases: TGTGCCAGCAGTTTGACGGAGACAGATACGCAGTATTTT. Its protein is CASSLTETDTQYF.

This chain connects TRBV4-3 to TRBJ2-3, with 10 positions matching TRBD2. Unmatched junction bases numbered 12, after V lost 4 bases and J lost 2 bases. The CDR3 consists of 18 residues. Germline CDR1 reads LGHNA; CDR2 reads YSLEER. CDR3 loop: CASSRAIAGGSSTDTQYF. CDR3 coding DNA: TGCGCCAGCAGCCGGGCAATAGCGGGGGGATCCTCCACAGATACGCAGTATTTT.

The CDR3 is CASSFAQGGTGELFF. CDR3 coding DNA: TGTGCCAGCAGTTTCGCCCAGGGAGGGACCGGGGAGCTGTTTTTT. This chain links TRBV27 with TRBJ2-2, with TRBD2 identical over 7 bases. CDR1 MNHEY and CDR2 SMNVEV come from the germline V gene (reference sequence). Trimming took 3 bases from V and 5 from J; bases not matched to a gene: 6. The CDR3 sequence is 15 residues long.

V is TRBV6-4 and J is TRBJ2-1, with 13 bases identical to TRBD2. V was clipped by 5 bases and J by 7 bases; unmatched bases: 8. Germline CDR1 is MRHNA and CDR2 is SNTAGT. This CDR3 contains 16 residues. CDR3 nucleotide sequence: TGTGCCAGCAGTCCCGAGGGGACTAGCGGGATTAATGAGCAGTTCTTC. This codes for CASSPEGTSGINEQFF.